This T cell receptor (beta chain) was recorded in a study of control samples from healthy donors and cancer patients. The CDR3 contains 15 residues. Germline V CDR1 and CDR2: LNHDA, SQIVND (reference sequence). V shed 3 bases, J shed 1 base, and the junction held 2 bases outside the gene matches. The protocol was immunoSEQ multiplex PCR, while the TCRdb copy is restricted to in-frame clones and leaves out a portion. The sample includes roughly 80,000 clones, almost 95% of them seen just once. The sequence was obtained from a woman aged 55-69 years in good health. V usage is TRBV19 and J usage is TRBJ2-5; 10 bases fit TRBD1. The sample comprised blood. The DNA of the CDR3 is TGTGCCAGTAGTATTTGGACAGGGGGCCAAGAGACCCAGTACTTC. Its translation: CASSIWTGGQETQYF.